The rows below give T cell receptor beta chains drawn from one sample of a study of T-cell memory formation after mild COVID-19. Each CDR3 protein is one row after TCRdb ran MiXCR on the 5' RACE reads. The table records hundreds of thousands of distinct CDR3 sequences, approximately 15% of them present only once. Sequenced: PBMCs or a T cell subset sorted from them (not recorded which). All receptors derive from an adult woman who had mild COVID-19 (a few samples of this study predate the infection). Cell type and time point are not known. CDR3s include the opening cysteine and the closing phenylalanine or tryptophan. The D gene is left open where the match is weak. Not all rows give a size; the values are once, few, many and, for expanded clones, a class.

d_gene	v_gene	j_gene	abundance	CDR3aa	CDR3nt
TRBD2	TRBV20-1	TRBJ2-2	many	CSARTTSLAAYTGELFF	TGCAGTGCCCGAACCACATCTCTAGCGGCCTACACCGGGGAGCTGTTTTTT
TRBD2	TRBV12-3/TRBV12-4	TRBJ2-3	.	CASSPGLEGTDTQYF	TGTGCCAGCAGCCCCGGACTAGAGGGGACAGATACGCAGTATTTT
.	TRBV5-5	TRBJ1-1	.	CASSAELGAFF	TGTGCCAGCAGCGCAGAATTGGGAGCTTTCTTT
.	TRBV29-1	TRBJ1-4	.	CSAVQRLGEKLFF	TGCAGCGCTGTACAGCGTCTCGGGGAAAAACTGTTTTTT
.	TRBV7-9	TRBJ2-1	few	CASSEIAGALREQFF	TGTGCCAGCAGCGAGATTGCGGGCGCGCTCCGGGAGCAGTTCTTC
.	TRBV9	TRBJ1-1	.	CASSTTANTEAFF	TGTGCCAGCAGCACGACAGCGAACACTGAAGCTTTCTTT
TRBD2	TRBV3-1	TRBJ2-7	.	CASSQDQASGPYEQYF	TGTGCCAGCAGCCAAGATCAGGCTAGCGGGCCCTACGAGCAGTACTTC
.	TRBV7-2	TRBJ1-4	few	CASSRQTGLATNEKLFF	TGTGCCAGCAGCCGTCAGACAGGACTTGCAACTAATGAAAAACTGTTTTTT
.	TRBV10-2	TRBJ2-7	.	CASRSGTSYEQYF	TGCGCCAGCAGATCCGGGACTTCTTACGAGCAGTACTTC
.	TRBV7-2	TRBJ2-5	few	CASSSSGWTQYF	TGTGCCAGCAGCTCCTCAGGGTGGACCCAGTACTTC
TRBD2	TRBV20-1	TRBJ2-1	.	CSARGLAGHLPPQFF	TGCAGTGCTCGGGGGCTAGCGGGACATCTCCCCCCACAGTTCTTC